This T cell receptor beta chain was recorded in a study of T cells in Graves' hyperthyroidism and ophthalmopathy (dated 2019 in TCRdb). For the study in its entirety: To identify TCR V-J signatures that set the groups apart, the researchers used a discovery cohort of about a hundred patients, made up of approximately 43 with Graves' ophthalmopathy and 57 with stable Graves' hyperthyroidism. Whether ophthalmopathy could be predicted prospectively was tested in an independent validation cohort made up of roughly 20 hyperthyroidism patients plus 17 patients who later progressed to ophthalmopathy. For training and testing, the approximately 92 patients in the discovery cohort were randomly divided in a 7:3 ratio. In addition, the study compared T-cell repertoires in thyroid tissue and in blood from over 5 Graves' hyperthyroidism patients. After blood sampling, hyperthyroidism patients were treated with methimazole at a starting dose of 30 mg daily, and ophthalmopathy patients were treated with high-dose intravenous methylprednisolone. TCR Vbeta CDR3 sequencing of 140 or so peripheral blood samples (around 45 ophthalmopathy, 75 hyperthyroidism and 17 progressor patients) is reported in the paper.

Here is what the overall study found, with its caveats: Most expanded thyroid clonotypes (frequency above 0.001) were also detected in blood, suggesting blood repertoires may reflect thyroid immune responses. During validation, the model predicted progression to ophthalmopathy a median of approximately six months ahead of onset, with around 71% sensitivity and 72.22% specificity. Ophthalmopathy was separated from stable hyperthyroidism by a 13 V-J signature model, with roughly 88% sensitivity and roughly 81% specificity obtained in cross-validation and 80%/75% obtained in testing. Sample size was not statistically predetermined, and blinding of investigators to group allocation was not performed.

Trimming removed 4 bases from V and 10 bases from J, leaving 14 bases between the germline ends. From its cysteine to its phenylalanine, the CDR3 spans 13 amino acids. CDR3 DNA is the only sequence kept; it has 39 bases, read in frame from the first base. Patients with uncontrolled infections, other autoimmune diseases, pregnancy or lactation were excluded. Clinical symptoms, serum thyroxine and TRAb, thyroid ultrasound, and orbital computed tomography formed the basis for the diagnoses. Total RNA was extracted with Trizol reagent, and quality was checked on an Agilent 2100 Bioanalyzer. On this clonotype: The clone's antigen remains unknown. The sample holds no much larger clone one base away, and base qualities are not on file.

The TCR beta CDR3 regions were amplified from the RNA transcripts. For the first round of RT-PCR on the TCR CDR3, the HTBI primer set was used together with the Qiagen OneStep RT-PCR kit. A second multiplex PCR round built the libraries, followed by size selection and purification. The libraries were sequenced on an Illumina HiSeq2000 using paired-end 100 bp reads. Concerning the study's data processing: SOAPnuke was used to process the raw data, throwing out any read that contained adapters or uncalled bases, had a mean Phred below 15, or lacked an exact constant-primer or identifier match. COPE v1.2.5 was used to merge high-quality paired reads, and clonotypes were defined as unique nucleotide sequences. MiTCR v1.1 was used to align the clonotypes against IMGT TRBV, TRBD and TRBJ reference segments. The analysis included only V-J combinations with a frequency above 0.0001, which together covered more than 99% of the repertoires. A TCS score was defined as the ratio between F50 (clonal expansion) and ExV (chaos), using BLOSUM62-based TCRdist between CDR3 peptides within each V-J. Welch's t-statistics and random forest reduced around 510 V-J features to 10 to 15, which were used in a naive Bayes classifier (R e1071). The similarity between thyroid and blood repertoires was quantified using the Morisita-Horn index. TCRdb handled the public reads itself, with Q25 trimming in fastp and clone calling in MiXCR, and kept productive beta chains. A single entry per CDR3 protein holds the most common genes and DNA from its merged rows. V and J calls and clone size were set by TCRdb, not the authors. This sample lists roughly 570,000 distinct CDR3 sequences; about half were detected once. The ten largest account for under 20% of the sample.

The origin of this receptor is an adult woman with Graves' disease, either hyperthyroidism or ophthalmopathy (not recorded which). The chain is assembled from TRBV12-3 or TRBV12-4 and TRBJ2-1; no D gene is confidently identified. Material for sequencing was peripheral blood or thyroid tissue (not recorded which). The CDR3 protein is CASSYLGAEEQFF. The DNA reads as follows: TGTGCCAGCAGTTATCTAGGAGCAGAAGAGCAGTTCTTC.